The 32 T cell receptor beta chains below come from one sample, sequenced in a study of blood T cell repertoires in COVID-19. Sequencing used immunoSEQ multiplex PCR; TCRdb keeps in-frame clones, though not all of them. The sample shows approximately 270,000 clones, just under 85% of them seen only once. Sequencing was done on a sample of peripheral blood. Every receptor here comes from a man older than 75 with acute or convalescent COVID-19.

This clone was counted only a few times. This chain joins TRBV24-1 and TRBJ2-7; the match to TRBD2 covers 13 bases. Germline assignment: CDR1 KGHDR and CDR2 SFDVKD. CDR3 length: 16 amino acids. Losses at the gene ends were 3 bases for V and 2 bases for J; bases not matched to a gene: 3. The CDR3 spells CATSDPGTSGAYEQYF. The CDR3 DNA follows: TGTGCCACCAGTGATCCAGGGACTAGCGGGGCCTACGAGCAGTACTTC.

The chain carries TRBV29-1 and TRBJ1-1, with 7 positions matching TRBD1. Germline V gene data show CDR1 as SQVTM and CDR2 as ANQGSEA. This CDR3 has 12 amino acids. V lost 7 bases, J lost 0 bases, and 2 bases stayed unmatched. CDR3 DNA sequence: TGCAGCGCAGGACAGGTGAACACTGAAGCTTTCTTT. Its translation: CSAGQVNTEAFF. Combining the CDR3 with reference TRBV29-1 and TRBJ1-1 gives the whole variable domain SAVISQKPSRDICQRGTSLTIQCQVDSQVTMMFWYRQQPGQSLTLIATANQGSEATYESGFVIDKFPISRPNLTFSTLTVSNMSPEDSSIYLCSAGQVNTEAFFGQGTRLTVV.

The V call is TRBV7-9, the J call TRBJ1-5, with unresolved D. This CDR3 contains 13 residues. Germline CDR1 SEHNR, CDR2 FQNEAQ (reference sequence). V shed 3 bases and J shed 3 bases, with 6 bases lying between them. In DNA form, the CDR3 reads TGTGCCAGCAGCTTGCTCTACAATCAGCCCCAGCATTTT. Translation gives CASSLLYNQPQHF.

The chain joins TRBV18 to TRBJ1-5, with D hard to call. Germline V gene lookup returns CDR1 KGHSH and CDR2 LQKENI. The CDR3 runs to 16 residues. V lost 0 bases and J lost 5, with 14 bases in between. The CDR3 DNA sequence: TGTGCCAGCTCACCACCGGGCCCCAGGCGAGATCAGCCCCAGCATTTT. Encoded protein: CASSPPGPRRDQPQHF.

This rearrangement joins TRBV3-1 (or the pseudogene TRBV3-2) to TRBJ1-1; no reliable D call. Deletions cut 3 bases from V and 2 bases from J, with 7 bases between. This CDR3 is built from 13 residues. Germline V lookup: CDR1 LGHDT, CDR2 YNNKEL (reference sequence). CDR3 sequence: CASSHRGNTEAFF. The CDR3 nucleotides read TGTGCCAGCAGCCATCGGGGAAACACTGAAGCTTTCTTT.

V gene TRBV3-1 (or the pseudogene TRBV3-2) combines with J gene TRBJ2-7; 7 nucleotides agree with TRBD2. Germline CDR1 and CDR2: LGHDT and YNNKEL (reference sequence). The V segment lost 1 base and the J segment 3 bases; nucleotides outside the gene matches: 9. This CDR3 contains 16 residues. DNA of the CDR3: TGTGCCAGCAGCCAAGTAGGACGGGAGGTACACTACGAGCAGTACTTC. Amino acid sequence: CASSQVGREVHYEQYF.

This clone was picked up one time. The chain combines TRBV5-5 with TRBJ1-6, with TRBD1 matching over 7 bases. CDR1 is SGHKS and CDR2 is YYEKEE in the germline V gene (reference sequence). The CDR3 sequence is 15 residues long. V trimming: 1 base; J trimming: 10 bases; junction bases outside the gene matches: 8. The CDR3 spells CASSLTGQAGSPLHF. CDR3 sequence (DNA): TGTGCCAGCAGCTTGACCGGACAGGCAGGGTCACCCCTCCACTTT.

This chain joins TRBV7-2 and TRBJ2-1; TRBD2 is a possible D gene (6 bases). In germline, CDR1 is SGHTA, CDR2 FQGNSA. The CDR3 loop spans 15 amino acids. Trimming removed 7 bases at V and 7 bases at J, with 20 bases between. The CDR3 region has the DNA TGTGCCAGCACCCTCGTGACTAGTGGATCGAATGAGCAGTTCTTC. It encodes CASTLVTSGSNEQFF.

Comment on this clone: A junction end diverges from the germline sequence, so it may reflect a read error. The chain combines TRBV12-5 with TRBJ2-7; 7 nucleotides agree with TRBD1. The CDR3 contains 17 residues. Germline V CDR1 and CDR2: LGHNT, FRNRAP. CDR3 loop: CASGLVLSRDSYYEQYF. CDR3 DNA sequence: TGTGCTAGTGGCTTGGTGTTGAGTCGGGACAGCTACTACGAGCAGTACTTC.

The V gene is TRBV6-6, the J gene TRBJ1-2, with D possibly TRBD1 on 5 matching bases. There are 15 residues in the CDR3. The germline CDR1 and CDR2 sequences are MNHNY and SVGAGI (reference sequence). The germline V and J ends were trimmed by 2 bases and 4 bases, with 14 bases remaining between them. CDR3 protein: CASSYRGTPGYGYTF. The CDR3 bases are TGTGCCAGCAGTTACCGCGGGACCCCGGGCTATGGCTACACCTTC.

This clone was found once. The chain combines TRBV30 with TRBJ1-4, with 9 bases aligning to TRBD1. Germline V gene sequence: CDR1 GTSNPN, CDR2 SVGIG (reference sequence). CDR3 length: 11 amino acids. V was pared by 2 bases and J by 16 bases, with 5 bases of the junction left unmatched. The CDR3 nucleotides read TGTGCCTGGAGTTTAACAGGGGGCGCGTTTTTT. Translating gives CAWSLTGGAFF.

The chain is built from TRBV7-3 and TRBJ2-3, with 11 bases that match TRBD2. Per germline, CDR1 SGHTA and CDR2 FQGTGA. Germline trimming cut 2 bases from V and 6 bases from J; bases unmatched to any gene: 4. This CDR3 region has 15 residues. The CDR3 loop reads CASSLFSGRADTQYF. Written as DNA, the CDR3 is TGTGCCAGCAGCTTATTTAGCGGGAGGGCGGATACGCAGTATTTT.

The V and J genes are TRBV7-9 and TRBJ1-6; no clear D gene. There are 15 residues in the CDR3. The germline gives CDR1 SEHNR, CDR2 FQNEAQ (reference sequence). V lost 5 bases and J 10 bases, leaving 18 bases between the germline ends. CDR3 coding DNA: TGTGCCAGCAGCCTACCCGACCGCCAGGTATCACCCCTCCACTTT. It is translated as CASSLPDRQVSPLHF.

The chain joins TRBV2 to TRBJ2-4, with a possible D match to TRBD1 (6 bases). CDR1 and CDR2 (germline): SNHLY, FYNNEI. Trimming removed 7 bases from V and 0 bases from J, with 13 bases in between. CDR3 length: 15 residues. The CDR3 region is CASTREGVAKNIQYF. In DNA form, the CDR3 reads TGTGCCAGCACTCGAGAGGGGGTAGCCAAAAACATTCAGTACTTC. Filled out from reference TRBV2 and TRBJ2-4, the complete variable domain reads EPEVTQTPSHQVTQMGQEVILRCVPISNHLYFYWYRQILGQKVEFLVSFYNNEISEKSEIFDDQFSVERPDGSNFTLKIRSTKLEDSAMYFCASTREGVAKNIQYFGAGTRLSVL.

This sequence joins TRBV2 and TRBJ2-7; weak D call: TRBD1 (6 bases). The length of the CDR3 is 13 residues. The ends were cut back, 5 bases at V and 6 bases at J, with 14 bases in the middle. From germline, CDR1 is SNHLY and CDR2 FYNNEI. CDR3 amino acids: CASSKDSPGEQYF. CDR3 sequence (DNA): TGTGCCAGCAGTAAGGACAGCCCCGGCGAGCAGTACTTC.

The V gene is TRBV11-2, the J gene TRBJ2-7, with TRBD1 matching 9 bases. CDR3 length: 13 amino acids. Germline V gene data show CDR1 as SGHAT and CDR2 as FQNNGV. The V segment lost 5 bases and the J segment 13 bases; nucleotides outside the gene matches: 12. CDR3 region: CASSPDRGGPSYF. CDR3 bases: TGTGCCAGCAGCCCCGACAGGGGGGGACCCTCCTACTTC.

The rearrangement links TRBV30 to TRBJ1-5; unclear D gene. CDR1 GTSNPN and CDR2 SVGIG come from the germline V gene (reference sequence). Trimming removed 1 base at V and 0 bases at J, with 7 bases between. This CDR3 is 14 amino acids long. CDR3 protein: CAWSGFYSNQPQHF. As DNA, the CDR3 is TGTGCCTGGAGTGGATTCTATAGCAATCAGCCCCAGCATTTT.

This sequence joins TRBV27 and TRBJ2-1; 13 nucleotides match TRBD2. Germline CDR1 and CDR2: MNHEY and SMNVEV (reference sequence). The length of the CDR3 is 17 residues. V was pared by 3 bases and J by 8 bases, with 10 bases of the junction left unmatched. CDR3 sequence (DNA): TGTGCCAGCAGTTTTTACGGACTAGCGGGAGTTTTCGATGAGCAGTTCTTC. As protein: CASSFYGLAGVFDEQFF.

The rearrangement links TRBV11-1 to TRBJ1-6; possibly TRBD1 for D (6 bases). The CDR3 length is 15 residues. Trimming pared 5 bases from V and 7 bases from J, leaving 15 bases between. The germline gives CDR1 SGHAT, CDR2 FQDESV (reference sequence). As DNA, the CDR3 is TGTGCCAGCAGCCTGCAGGGGATTAGGAATTCACCCCTCCACTTT. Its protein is CASSLQGIRNSPLHF.

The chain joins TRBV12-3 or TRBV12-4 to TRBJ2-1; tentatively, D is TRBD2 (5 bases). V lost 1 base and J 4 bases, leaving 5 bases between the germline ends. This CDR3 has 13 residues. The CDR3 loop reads CASSLGTYNEQFF. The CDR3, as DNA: TGTGCCAGCAGTTTAGGGACTTACAATGAGCAGTTCTTC.

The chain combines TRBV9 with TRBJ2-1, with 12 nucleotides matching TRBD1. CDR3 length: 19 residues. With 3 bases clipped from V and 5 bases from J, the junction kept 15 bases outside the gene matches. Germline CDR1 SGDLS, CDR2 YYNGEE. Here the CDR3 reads CASSGRGTGTGGANNEQFF. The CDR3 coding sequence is TGTGCCAGCAGCGGAAGGGGCACCGGGACAGGGGGCGCAAACAATGAGCAGTTCTTC.

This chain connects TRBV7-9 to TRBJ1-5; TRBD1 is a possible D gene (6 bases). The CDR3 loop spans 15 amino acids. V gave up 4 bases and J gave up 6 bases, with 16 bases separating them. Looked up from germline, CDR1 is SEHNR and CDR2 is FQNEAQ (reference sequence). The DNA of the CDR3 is TGTGCCAGCAGCTCCTCAGGGGTATCCAGTCAGCCCCAGCATTTT. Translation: CASSSSGVSSQPQHF.

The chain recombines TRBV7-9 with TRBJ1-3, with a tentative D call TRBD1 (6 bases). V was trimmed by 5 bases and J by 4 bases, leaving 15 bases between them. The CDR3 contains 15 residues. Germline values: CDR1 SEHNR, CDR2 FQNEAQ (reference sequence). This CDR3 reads CASSPRGGRGNTIYF. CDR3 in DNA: TGTGCCAGCAGCCCCCGGGGGGGGCGAGGAAACACCATATATTTT.

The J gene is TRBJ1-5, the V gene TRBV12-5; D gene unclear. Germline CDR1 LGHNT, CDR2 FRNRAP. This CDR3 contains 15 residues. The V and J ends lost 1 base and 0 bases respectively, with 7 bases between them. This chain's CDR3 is CASGLGVNSNQPQHF. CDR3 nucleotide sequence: TGTGCTAGTGGTTTGGGAGTCAATAGCAATCAGCCCCAGCATTTT.

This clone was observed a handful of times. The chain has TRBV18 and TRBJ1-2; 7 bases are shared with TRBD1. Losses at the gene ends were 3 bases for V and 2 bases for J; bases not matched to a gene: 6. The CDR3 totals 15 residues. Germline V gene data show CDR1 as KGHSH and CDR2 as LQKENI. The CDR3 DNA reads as TGTGCCAGCTCACCCAGGGGGATCGGAAACTATGGCTACACCTTC. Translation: CASSPRGIGNYGYTF.

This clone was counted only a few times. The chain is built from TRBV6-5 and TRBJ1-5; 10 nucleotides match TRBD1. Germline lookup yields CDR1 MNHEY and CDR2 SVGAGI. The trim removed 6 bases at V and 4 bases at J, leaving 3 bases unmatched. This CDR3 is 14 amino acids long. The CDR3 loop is CASRSGQGNQPQHF. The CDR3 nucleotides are TGTGCCAGCAGGTCGGGACAGGGGAATCAGCCCCAGCATTTT.

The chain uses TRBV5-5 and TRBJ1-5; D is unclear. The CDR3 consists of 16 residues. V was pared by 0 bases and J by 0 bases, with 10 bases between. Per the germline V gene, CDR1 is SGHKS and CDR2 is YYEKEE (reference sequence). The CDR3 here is CASSLAGINSNQPQHF. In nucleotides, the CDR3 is TGTGCCAGCAGCTTGGCAGGCATTAATAGCAATCAGCCCCAGCATTTT.

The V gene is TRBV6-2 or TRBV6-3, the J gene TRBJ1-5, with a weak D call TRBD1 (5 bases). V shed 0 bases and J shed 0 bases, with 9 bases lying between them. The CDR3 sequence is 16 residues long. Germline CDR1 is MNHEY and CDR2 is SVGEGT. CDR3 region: CASSYSGRASNQPQHF. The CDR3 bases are TGTGCCAGCAGTTACTCCGGCAGGGCTAGCAATCAGCCCCAGCATTTT.

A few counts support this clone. The CDR3 DNA sequence: TGTGCCAGCAGCTTGCCGGTCTCTGGAAACACCATATATTTT. As protein: CASSLPVSGNTIYF. The chain has TRBV5-6 and TRBJ1-3; no definite D call. Germline V gives CDR1 SGHDT, CDR2 YYEEEE. Deletions cut 1 base from V and 0 bases from J, with 5 bases between. The CDR3 length is 14 residues.

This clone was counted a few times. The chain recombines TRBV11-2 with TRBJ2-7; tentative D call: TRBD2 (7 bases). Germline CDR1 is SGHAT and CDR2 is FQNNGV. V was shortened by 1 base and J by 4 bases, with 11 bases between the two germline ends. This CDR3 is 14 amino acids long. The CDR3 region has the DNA TGTGCCAGCAGCTTAGCGGGGGGCGCGTACGAGCAGTACTTC. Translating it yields CASSLAGGAYEQYF.

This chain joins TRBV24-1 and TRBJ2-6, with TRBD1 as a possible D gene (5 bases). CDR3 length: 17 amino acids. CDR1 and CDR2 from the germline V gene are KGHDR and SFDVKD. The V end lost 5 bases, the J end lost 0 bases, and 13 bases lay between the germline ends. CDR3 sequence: CATSGYKGNSGANVLTF. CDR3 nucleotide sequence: TGTGCCACCAGTGGTTATAAGGGGAACTCTGGGGCCAACGTCCTGACTTTC.

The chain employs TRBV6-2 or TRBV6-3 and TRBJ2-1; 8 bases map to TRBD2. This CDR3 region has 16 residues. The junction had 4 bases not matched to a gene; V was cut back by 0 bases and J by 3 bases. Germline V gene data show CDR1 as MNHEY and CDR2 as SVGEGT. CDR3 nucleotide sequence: TGTGCCAGCAGTTACTCCCCGGGGGGGAGCTACAATGAGCAGTTCTTC. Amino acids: CASSYSPGGSYNEQFF.